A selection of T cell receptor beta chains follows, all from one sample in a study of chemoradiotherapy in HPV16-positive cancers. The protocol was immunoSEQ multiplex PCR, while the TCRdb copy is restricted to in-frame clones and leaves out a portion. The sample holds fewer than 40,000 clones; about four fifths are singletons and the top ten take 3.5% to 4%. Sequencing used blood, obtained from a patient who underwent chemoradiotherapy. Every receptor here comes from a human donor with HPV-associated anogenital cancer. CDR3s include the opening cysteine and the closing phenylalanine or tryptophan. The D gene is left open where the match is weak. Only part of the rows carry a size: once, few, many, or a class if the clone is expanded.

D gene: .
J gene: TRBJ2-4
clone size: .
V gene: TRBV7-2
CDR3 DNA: TGTGCCAGCAGCTTAGAACTAGGGTCGAAAAACATTCAGTACTTC
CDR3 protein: CASSLELGSKNIQYF

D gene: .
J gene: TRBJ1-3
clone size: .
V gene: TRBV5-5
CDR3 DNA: TGTGCCAGCAGCTTGGCCCAGGGCGGCAACACCATATATTTT
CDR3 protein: CASSLAQGGNTIYF

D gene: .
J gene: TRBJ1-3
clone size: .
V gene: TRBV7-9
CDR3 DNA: TGTGCCAGCAGCTTATTGGGGGACGGAAACACCATATATTTT
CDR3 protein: CASSLLGDGNTIYF

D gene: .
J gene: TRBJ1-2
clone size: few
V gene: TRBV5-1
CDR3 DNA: TGCGCCAGCGCGGCCGGCTCCGACGGGGGCTACACCTTC
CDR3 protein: CASAAGSDGGYTF

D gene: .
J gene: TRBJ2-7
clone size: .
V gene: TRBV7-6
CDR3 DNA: TGTGCCAGCAGCTTATCACAGGGTTCTCCCTACGAGCAGTACTTC
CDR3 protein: CASSLSQGSPYEQYF

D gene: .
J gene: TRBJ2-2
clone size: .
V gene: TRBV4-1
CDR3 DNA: TGCGCCAGCAGCCTTACCGCCGGGGGAGCCGGGGAGCTGTTTTTT
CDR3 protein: CASSLTAGGAGELFF

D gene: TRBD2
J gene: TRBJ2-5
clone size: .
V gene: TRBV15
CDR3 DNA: TGTGCCACCAGCAGAAATGGGGACTATGAAGAGACCCAGTACTTC
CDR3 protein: CATSRNGDYEETQYF

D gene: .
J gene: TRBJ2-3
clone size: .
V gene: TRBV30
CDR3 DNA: TGTGCCGGACCGAGGCAGGCTAGCACAGATACGCAGTATTTT
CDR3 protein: CAGPRQASTDTQYF

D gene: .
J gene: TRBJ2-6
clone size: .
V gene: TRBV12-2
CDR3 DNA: TGTGCAAGTCGCTTAGGCTTGGGACAGGGCAACGTCCTGACTTTC
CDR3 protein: CASRLGLGQGNVLTF

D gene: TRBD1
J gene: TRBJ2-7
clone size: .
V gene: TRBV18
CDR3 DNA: TGTGCCAGCTCACCAGGGGACAGAAATTCCTACGAGCAGTACTTC
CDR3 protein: CASSPGDRNSYEQYF

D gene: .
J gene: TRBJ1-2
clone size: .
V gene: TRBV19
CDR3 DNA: TGTGCCAGTAGTATAGATCAACAGTTAGCCTATGGCTACACCTTC
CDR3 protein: CASSIDQQLAYGYTF

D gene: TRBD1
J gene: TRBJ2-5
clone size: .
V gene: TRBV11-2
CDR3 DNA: TGTGCCAGCAGCCATGGGACAGTGGAGACCCAGTACTTC
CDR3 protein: CASSHGTVETQYF

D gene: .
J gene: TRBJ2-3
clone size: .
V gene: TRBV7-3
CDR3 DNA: TGTGCCAGCAGCTTATATCGGGGGGCTGCCACAGATACGCAGTATTTT
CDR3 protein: CASSLYRGAATDTQYF

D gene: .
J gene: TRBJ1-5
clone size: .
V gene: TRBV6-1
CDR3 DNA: TGTGCCAGCAGTGAAGTAACAGGTCGCAATCAGCCCCAGCATTTT
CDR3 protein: CASSEVTGRNQPQHF

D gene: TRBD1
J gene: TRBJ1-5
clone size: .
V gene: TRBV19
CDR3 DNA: TGTGCCAGTAGTACCGATCGGGACAGGAAGATTCATCAGCCCCAGCATTTT
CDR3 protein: CASSTDRDRKIHQPQHF

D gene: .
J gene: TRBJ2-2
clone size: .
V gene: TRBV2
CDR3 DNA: TGTGCCAGCAGTGAATTTGGGGGAGAGGCCGGGGAGCTGTTTTTT
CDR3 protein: CASSEFGGEAGELFF

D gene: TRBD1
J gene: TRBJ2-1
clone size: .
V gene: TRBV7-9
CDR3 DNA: TGTGCCAGCAGCTTAGGCCCGGGACAGCTTTACAATGAGCAGTTCTTC
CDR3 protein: CASSLGPGQLYNEQFF